The 8 T cell receptor beta chains reported below all come from one sample, sequenced in a study of control samples from healthy donors and cancer patients. Only in-frame clones appear in the TCRdb table, and some are missing; sequencing was by immunoSEQ multiplex PCR. The sample lists roughly 130,000 clones; around 93% were seen once. Specimen: blood. Every receptor here comes from a man aged 18 to 30 in good health.

The chain recombines TRBV5-1 with TRBJ1-3; D gene uncertain. Germline V CDR1 and CDR2: SGHRS, YFSETQ. V was trimmed by 0 bases and J by 0 bases, leaving 7 bases between them. The CDR3 contains 15 residues. The DNA for the CDR3 is TGCGCCAGCAGCTTGGAACGGATCTCTGGAAACACCATATATTTT. It codes for CASSLERISGNTIYF.

This chain connects TRBV11-2 to TRBJ2-5, with D unclear. Germline CDR1 SGHAT, CDR2 FQNNGV. The V end lost 1 base, the J end lost 5 bases, and 14 bases lay between the germline ends. This CDR3 region has 15 residues. CDR3 bases: TGTGCCAGCAGCTTAGGAAGTAGTGGTTCCGAGACCCAGTACTTC. As protein: CASSLGSSGSETQYF.

The V and J genes are TRBV19 and TRBJ1-4; D is perhaps TRBD1 (6 bases). The V gene lost 8 bases and the J gene lost 0 bases, with 19 bases spanning the gap. This CDR3 comprises 17 residues. CDR1 and CDR2 from the germline V gene are LNHDA and SQIVND (reference sequence). CDR3 in DNA: TGTGCCAGTGGCAGGGGAGGTGGCGGGACAACTAATGAAAAACTGTTTTTT. Its protein product is CASGRGGGGTTNEKLFF.

V usage is TRBV30 and J usage is TRBJ2-7, with no clear D. Trimming removed 0 bases at V and 5 bases at J, with 11 bases between. CDR1 is GTSNPN and CDR2 is SVGIG in the germline V gene (reference sequence). The CDR3 contains 13 residues. Here the CDR3 DNA reads TGTGCCTGGAGTGTACAATCTCCTAACGAGCAGTACTTC. Encoded protein: CAWSVQSPNEQYF.

This clone was recorded once. This chain uses TRBV6-2 or TRBV6-3 with TRBJ1-5, with D unclear. With 0 bases removed from V and 0 bases from J, the gap between germline ends came to 12 bases. The CDR3 contains 17 residues. Germline lookup yields CDR1 MNHEY and CDR2 SVGEGT. The CDR3 region is CASSYSVGKYSNQPQHF. The CDR3 nucleotides are TGTGCCAGCAGTTACTCAGTCGGGAAGTATAGCAATCAGCCCCAGCATTTT.

This chain uses TRBV27 with TRBJ2-5, with 9 bases aligning to TRBD1. V shed 5 bases, J shed 5 bases, and the junction held 12 bases outside the gene matches. The V gene's germline CDR1 is MNHEY and CDR2 SMNVEV (reference sequence). The CDR3 spans 16 residues. The CDR3 DNA reads as TGTGCCAGCAGTCCGGGACAGGGAGCATTGGGGGAGACCCAGTACTTC. This gives the protein CASSPGQGALGETQYF.

The chain combines TRBV10-3 with TRBJ1-2; 8 bases fit TRBD1. The germline V gene has CDR1 ENHRY and CDR2 SYGVKD. The CDR3 covers 15 residues. J was trimmed by 3 bases and V by 7 bases; bases with no gene match: 10. CDR3 DNA: TGTGCCATCAACCGAGATAGGACAGGGTACTATGGCTACACCTTC. Its protein is CAINRDRTGYYGYTF.

The gene calls are TRBV9 and TRBJ1-3; TRBD1 might be the D (5 bases). The CDR3 totals 16 residues. Germline assignment: CDR1 SGDLS and CDR2 YYNGEE. Trimming removed 0 bases at V and 4 bases at J, with 14 bases between. The CDR3 DNA follows: TGTGCCAGCAGCGTAGGGGATCCCGGGGACGGAAACACCATATATTTT. Translating it yields CASSVGDPGDGNTIYF.